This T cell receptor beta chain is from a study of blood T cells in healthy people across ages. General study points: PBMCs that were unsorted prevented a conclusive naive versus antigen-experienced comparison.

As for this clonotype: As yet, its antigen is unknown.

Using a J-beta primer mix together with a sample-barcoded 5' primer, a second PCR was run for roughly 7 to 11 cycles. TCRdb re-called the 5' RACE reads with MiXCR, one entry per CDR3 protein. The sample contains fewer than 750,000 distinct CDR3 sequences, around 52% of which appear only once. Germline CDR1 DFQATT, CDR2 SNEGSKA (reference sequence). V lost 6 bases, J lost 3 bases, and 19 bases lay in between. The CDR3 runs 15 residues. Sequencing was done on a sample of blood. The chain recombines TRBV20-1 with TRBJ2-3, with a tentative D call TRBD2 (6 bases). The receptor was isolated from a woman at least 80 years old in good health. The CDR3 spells CSASGGELPTDTQYF. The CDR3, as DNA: TGCAGTGCCTCTGGCGGGGAACTACCTACAGATACGCAGTATTTT.